This TCR beta chain is drawn from a study of T cells after posttransplantation cyclophosphamide. Study outcomes and limitations: Later blood repertoires were often dominated by clones from the donor CD8+ memory compartment.

TCRdb's copy holds only in-frame clones and misses some; the assay was immunoSEQ multiplex PCR. This sample carries around 8,000 clones, none of them present only once. This clone was detected ten times or more. The antigen is unknown. Busulfan-fludarabine conditioning, marrow transplant, and cyclophosphamide on days +3 and +4 were administered. With 6 bases clipped from V and 3 bases from J, the junction kept 9 bases outside the gene matches. Germline V gene data show CDR1 as MNHEY and CDR2 as SMNVEV (reference sequence). CDR3 size: 16 residues. This chain links TRBV27 with TRBJ1-5; TRBD1 aligns across 9 bases. Sequencing was performed on PBMCs, taken after allogeneic stem cell transplant with posttransplant cyclophosphamide. This receptor was taken from a female patient in her fifties or sixties who received an allogeneic stem cell transplant from a related donor, was CMV-positive, and had no GVHD. Some T cells may possibly be graft donor cells. The CDR3 is CASSGTGQGNNQPQHF. The CDR3 DNA is TGTGCCAGCAGCGGGACGGGACAGGGAAACAATCAGCCCCAGCATTTT.